This entry lists 30 T cell receptor beta chains sequenced from one sample in a study of breast tumors, draining lymph nodes, adjacent tissues (dated by TCRdb to the mid-2010s). Libraries were prepared through multiplex PCR. Sequencer: Illumina HiSeq 2000. TCRdb handled the public reads itself, with Q25 trimming in fastp and clone calling in MiXCR, and kept productive beta chains. Rows with one shared CDR3 protein collapse into an entry with the most common genes and DNA. For this sample the table gives 200,000 to 250,000 distinct CDR3 sequences, of which 32% were detected only once. The ten largest clones take up more than 1.3% of the sample. Lymph node samples were obtained from the axillary draining lymph nodes of breast cancer patients. Material: axillary lymph node tissue. The origin of the receptors is a female donor with breast cancer. Some clones in this sample may be carry-over from other donors' samples.

Remarks on this clonotype: This may stem from a read error, because a much larger clone lies one nucleotide away. This chain connects TRBV7-9 to TRBJ2-5, with 8 nucleotides matching TRBD2. CDR1 and CDR2 (germline): SEHNR, FQNEAQ (reference sequence). This CDR3 has 15 residues. CDR3 nucleotide sequence: TGTGCCAGCAGCCTTAGCGGGAATCAGCGGATTGGCCAGCACTTC. Encoded protein: CASSLSGNQRIGQHF.

This clonotype was counted at least ten times. The CDR3 loop is CASSPTGVHYGYTF. Written as DNA, the CDR3 is TGTGCCAGCAGCCCTACAGGGGTCCACTATGGCTACACCTTC. The chain joins TRBV5-4 to TRBJ1-2; 7 bases agree with TRBD1. There are 14 residues in the CDR3. Trimming took 4 bases from V and 3 from J; bases not matched to a gene: 6. Germline-derived CDR1 and CDR2 are SGHNT and YYREEE (reference sequence).

The sample holds many counts of this clonotype. The chain employs TRBV4-2 and TRBJ2-1; 8 positions agree with TRBD1. The J segment lost 8 bases and the V segment lost 4 bases, leaving 10 bases of the junction unmatched. CDR3 size: 15 residues. Germline CDR1 reads LGHNA; CDR2 reads YNFKEQ. The CDR3 DNA sequence: TGTGCCAGCAGCCTTGGACAGGGCCCTAGGGATGAGCAGTTCTTC. Translating it yields CASSLGQGPRDEQFF.

This clonotype was observed a handful of times. This CDR3 reads CASSARRSTEAFF. The DNA of the CDR3 is TGTGCCAGCAGTGCGAGGAGGTCCACTGAAGCTTTCTTT. V gene TRBV6-5 combines with J gene TRBJ1-1; D uncertain. This CDR3 comprises 13 residues. Trimming removed 5 bases at V and 4 bases at J, with 11 bases between. The germline V gene encodes CDR1 MNHEY and CDR2 SVGAGI.

This clonotype was recorded at least ten times. The chain joins TRBV4-1 to TRBJ2-5, with 9 bases matching TRBD1. This CDR3 comprises 17 residues. Trimming at V came to 7 bases and at J to 5 bases, leaving 17 bases not matched to a gene. The V gene's germline CDR1 is MGHRA and CDR2 YSYEKL. This CDR3 is CASTYGQGPVGGETQYF. The CDR3 DNA reads as TGCGCCAGCACCTACGGACAGGGGCCCGTCGGGGGGGAGACCCAGTACTTC.

Only one count was recorded for this clonotype. This rearrangement joins TRBV20-1 to TRBJ2-5, with no clear D. This CDR3 has 13 amino acids. V lost 6 bases, J lost 7 bases, and 18 bases lay in between. Germline loops: CDR1 DFQATT, CDR2 SNEGSKA (reference sequence). The CDR3 DNA follows: TGCAGTGCCTCAAGCAGGAGCAGACGGACCCAGTACTTC. Its protein product is CSASSRSRRTQYF.

This clonotype was seen many times. This sequence joins TRBV5-1 and TRBJ2-7; 7 bases are a match to TRBD1. The CDR3 has 14 amino acids. V trimming: 4 bases; J trimming: 2 bases; junction bases outside the gene matches: 6. Germline CDR1 reads SGHRS; CDR2 reads YFSETQ. CDR3 sequence: CASSADRLTYEQYF. CDR3 DNA: TGCGCCAGCAGCGCGGACAGGCTCACCTACGAGCAGTACTTC.

Comment on this clonotype: A junction end diverges from the germline sequence, so it may reflect a read error. The rearrangement links TRBV20-1 to TRBJ2-7; D is unclear. Germline V gene lookup returns CDR1 DFQATT and CDR2 SNEGSKA (reference sequence). The CDR3 consists of 13 residues. CDR3 amino acids: CSASPGPSYAQYF. CDR3 coding DNA: TGCAGTGCTAGCCCCGGACCGAGCTACGCGCAGTACTTC.

This clonotype has at least ten counts. This rearrangement joins TRBV2 to TRBJ2-1; D may be TRBD1 (5 bases). The germline V and J ends were trimmed by 5 bases and 8 bases, with 7 bases remaining between them. The CDR3 contains 11 residues. Looked up from germline, CDR1 is SNHLY and CDR2 is FYNNEI. The CDR3 nucleotides read TGTGCCAGCAGTCCAGGGTATGAGCAGTTCTTC. Its protein product is CASSPGYEQFF.

This clonotype was recorded many times. The V gene is TRBV7-8, the J gene TRBJ2-4; D is ambiguous. The CDR3 spans 16 residues. Trimming took 5 bases from V and 0 from J, leaving 14 bases between them. The germline CDR1 and CDR2 sequences are SGHVS and FQNEAQ. The CDR3 spells CASSPGPLIAKNIQYF. The CDR3 coding sequence is TGTGCCAGCAGCCCAGGACCCCTAATAGCCAAAAACATTCAGTACTTC. The full variable domain, completed using reference TRBV7-8 and TRBJ2-4, is GAGVSQSPRYKVAKRGQDVALRCDPISGHVSLFWYQQALGQGPEFLTYFQNEAQLDKSGLPSDRFFAERPEGSVSTLKIQRTQQEDSAVYLCASSPGPLIAKNIQYFGAGTRLSVL.

This clonotype showed up many times. V usage is TRBV29-1 and J usage is TRBJ2-5, with a tentative D call TRBD1 (5 bases). Per the germline V gene, CDR1 is SQVTM and CDR2 is ANQGSEA. This CDR3 region has 13 residues. With 7 bases removed from V and 1 base from J, the gap between germline ends came to 13 bases. CDR3 DNA: TGCAGCGCCACCCGGACACCCCAAGAGACCCAGTACTTC. Protein: CSATRTPQETQYF.

The V call is TRBV10-2, the J call TRBJ2-5, with 14 positions matching TRBD2. J gave up 5 bases and V 0 bases, and 5 bases lay outside the gene matches. This CDR3 is built from 17 residues. Germline V lookup: CDR1 WSHSY, CDR2 SAAADI. The CDR3 protein is CASSESGTSGSTETQYF. CDR3 in DNA: TGCGCCAGCAGTGAGTCGGGGACTAGCGGGAGTACTGAGACCCAGTACTTC.

The CDR3 DNA sequence: TGCAGCGTTGAAGATCGGGGTTTGAACACTGAAGCTTTCTTT. Translating it yields CSVEDRGLNTEAFF. The V call is TRBV29-1, the J call TRBJ1-1; D remains unclear. Germline V gene data show CDR1 as SQVTM and CDR2 as ANQGSEA. Deletions cut 0 bases from V and 0 bases from J, with 8 bases between. The CDR3 totals 14 residues.

The V and J genes are TRBV20-1 and TRBJ2-7; D is perhaps TRBD1 (5 bases). Looked up from germline, CDR1 is DFQATT and CDR2 is SNEGSKA (reference sequence). The V and J ends lost 2 bases and 3 bases respectively, with 8 bases between them. This CDR3 comprises 12 residues. The CDR3 DNA reads as TGCAGTGCTAGACACAGGTACTACGAGCAGTACTTC. Encoded protein: CSARHRYYEQYF.

This clonotype was picked up a small number of times. A clone one base away is much larger, so this may be a read error. The rearrangement uses TRBV13 and TRBJ2-7; no clear D. Per germline, CDR1 PRHDT and CDR2 FYEKMQ (reference sequence). The CDR3 sequence is 15 residues long. The V end lost 2 bases, the J end lost 0 bases, and 11 bases lay between the germline ends. The CDR3 region has the DNA TGTGCCAGCAGCTTACCCCAACACCCCTCCTACGAGCAGTACTTC. Its protein product is CASSLPQHPSYEQYF.

This chain joins TRBV11-3 and TRBJ1-4; 7 bases fit TRBD1. The CDR3 has 19 residues. V was clipped by 5 bases and J by 8 bases; unmatched bases: 23. Germline CDR1 and CDR2: SGHNT and YENEEA. The chain's CDR3 is CASSTPGLAGGVGGEKLFF. In nucleotides, the CDR3 is TGTGCCAGCAGCACACCGGGACTAGCGGGAGGGGTAGGGGGCGAAAAACTGTTTTTT.

This clonotype appeared many times. The chain uses TRBV4-2 and TRBJ2-1; 10 bases are a match to TRBD1. In germline, CDR1 is LGHNA, CDR2 YNFKEQ. The V and J ends lost 0 bases and 7 bases, in that order; junction bases with no gene match: 6. The CDR3 extends over 16 amino acids. The CDR3: CASSQDLGQGSNEQFF. In DNA, the CDR3 is TGTGCCAGCAGCCAAGATCTGGGACAGGGGTCAAATGAGCAGTTCTTC.

In its sample, this clonotype was seen a few times. This may be a read error: a much more frequent sequence differs by one nucleotide. This CDR3 fails to terminate in the conserved phenylalanine or tryptophan, so it likely reflects a read error. The rearrangement joins TRBV2 to TRBJ2-7, with TRBD1 matching 11 bases. Germline trimming cut 4 bases from V and 6 bases from J; bases unmatched to any gene: 5. The CDR3 covers 14 residues. From germline, CDR1 is SNHLY and CDR2 FYNNEI. The CDR3 region is CASSVGQGGVEQYL. The CDR3 DNA sequence: TGTGCCAGCAGTGTGGGACAGGGGGGGGTCGAGCAGTACCTC.

Worth noting for this clonotype: The junction and the germline gene differ at one end; a read error may be behind it. This rearrangement joins TRBV20-1 to TRBJ2-3, with 13 bases matching TRBD2. The CDR3 has 16 amino acids. Germline V lookup: CDR1 DFQATT, CDR2 SNEGSKA (reference sequence). CDR3 in DNA: TGCAGTGCTAGAGGGACTAGCGGGAGATGGCCAGACACGCAGTATTTT. Protein product: CSARGTSGRWPDTQYF.

This clonotype was seen only a few times. In nucleotides, the CDR3 is TGTGCCAGCAGCCCGACGGGGTATCGAGCTTTCTTT. Protein sequence: CASSPTGYRAFF. The rearrangement joins TRBV7-9 to TRBJ1-1; D remains unclear. The V gene's germline CDR1 is SEHNR and CDR2 FQNEAQ (reference sequence). Trimming took 5 bases from V and 10 from J, leaving 14 bases between them. This CDR3 contains 12 residues.

The chain has TRBV25-1 and TRBJ2-2; 7 bases are a match to TRBD1. Germline CDR1 and CDR2: MGHDK and SYGVNS. The CDR3 has 15 residues. J lost 17 bases, V lost 3 bases, and 18 bases had no gene match. CDR3 in DNA: TGTGCCAGCAGTGACCAACCCCAGGGGGTTGGGGATTTTTTTTTT. This sequence encodes CASSDQPQGVGDFFF. The full variable domain, with the rest looked up from reference TRBV25-1 and TRBJ2-2, is EADIYQTPRYLVIGTGKKITLECSQTMGHDKMYWYQQDPGMELHLIHYSYGVNSTEKGDLSSESTVSRIRTEHFPLTLESARPSHTSQYLCASSDQPQGVGDFFFGEGSRLTVL.

The V gene is TRBV13, the J gene TRBJ2-5; 11 bases agree with TRBD2. The CDR3 covers 17 residues. Germline V gene data show CDR1 as PRHDT and CDR2 as FYEKMQ (reference sequence). Losses at the gene ends were 5 bases for V and 2 bases for J; bases not matched to a gene: 10. The CDR3 is CASSQAPGLAVQETQYF. The DNA of the CDR3 is TGTGCCAGCAGCCAGGCCCCGGGACTAGCGGTTCAAGAGACCCAGTACTTC.

Concerning this clonotype itself: A much larger clone lies a single base off, so this may be a read error. V and J are TRBV4-1 and TRBJ1-5, with D tentatively TRBD1 (6 bases). Germline lookup yields CDR1 MGHRA and CDR2 YSYEKL. The CDR3 loop spans 16 amino acids. Trimming shortened V by 1 base and J by 10 bases, and 20 bases separated the two germline ends. DNA of the CDR3: TGCGCCAGCAGCCAAGGACGGGTGGGGGCGCGACATCCCCAGCATTTT. Its protein is CASSQGRVGARHPQHF.

The chain joins TRBV7-9 to TRBJ1-2, with D maybe TRBD1 (6 bases). The V and J ends lost 8 bases and 2 bases respectively, with 12 bases between them. Germline CDR1 reads SEHNR; CDR2 reads FQNEAQ (reference sequence). The CDR3 extends over 13 amino acids. The CDR3, as DNA: TGTGCCAGCGAAGGTGGGGGCAACTATGGCTACACCTTC. It translates to CASEGGGNYGYTF.

Many counts were recorded for this clonotype. This chain links TRBV12-3 or TRBV12-4 with TRBJ2-5, with D possibly TRBD1 on 5 matching bases. This CDR3 has 14 residues. V lost 2 bases to trimming and J lost 5 bases, with 12 bases between them. CDR3 DNA: TGTGCCAGCAGTTTACAGGGATTCTGGGAGACCCAGTACTTC. Translated, it gives CASSLQGFWETQYF.

At least ten counts were recorded for this clonotype. This rearrangement joins TRBV19 to TRBJ1-6, with 10 bases lining up with TRBD1. CDR3 length equals 15 residues. Trimming removed 3 bases from V and 7 bases from J; junction bases left unmatched: 3. CDR1 is LNHDA and CDR2 is SQIVND in the germline V gene (reference sequence). In nucleotides, the CDR3 is TGTGCCAGTAGTATCCGACAGGGGGCGAATTCACCCCTCCACTTT. The encoded protein is CASSIRQGANSPLHF.

This clonotype was detected many times. The rearrangement links TRBV5-6 to TRBJ2-5; perhaps TRBD1 as D (5 bases). The V end was cut by 0 bases, the J end by 5 bases, with 8 bases between. There are 13 residues in the CDR3. Germline loops: CDR1 SGHDT, CDR2 YYEEEE. CDR3 loop: CASSLAGPETQYF. The CDR3 region has the DNA TGTGCCAGCAGCTTGGCAGGGCCGGAGACCCAGTACTTC.

In its sample, this clonotype was seen once. The J gene is TRBJ2-5, the V gene TRBV29-1; no reliable D call. The CDR3 consists of 12 residues. CDR1 is SQVTM and CDR2 is ANQGSEA in the germline V gene. Trimming took off 6 bases at V and 3 bases at J, with 11 bases between the two ends. The CDR3 coding sequence is TGCAGCGTCCAAACCCTGAAAGAGACCCAGTACTTC. Its protein product is CSVQTLKETQYF.

This chain uses TRBV2 with TRBJ2-1; the match to TRBD2 covers 10 bases. Losses at the gene ends were 4 bases for V and 8 bases for J; bases not matched to a gene: 8. The germline CDR1 and CDR2 sequences are SNHLY and FYNNEI. This CDR3 region has 15 residues. CDR3 region: CASSVVAGGSDEQFF. CDR3 in DNA: TGTGCCAGCAGTGTGGTAGCGGGAGGAAGCGATGAGCAGTTCTTC.

This clonotype occurred many times. V is TRBV7-3 and J is TRBJ2-2, with a weak D call TRBD2 (5 bases). CDR3 size: 16 residues. The V and J ends lost 2 bases and 1 base respectively, with 11 bases between them. CDR1 is SGHTA, CDR2 FQGTGA, per germline. CDR3 loop: CASSLDEAGNTGELFF. In DNA, the CDR3 is TGTGCCAGCAGCTTAGATGAGGCGGGGAACACCGGGGAGCTGTTTTTT.